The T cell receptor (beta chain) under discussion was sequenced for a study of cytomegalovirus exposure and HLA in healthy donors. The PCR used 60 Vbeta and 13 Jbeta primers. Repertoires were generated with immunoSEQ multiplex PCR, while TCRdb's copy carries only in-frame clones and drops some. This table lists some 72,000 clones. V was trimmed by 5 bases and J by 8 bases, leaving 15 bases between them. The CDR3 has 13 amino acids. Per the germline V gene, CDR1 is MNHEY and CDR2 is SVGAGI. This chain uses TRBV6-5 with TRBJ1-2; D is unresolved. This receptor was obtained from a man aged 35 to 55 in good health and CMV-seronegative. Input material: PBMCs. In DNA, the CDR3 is TGTGCCAGCAGTCAGACTCATGCTCGGGGCTACACCTTC. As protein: CASSQTHARGYTF.